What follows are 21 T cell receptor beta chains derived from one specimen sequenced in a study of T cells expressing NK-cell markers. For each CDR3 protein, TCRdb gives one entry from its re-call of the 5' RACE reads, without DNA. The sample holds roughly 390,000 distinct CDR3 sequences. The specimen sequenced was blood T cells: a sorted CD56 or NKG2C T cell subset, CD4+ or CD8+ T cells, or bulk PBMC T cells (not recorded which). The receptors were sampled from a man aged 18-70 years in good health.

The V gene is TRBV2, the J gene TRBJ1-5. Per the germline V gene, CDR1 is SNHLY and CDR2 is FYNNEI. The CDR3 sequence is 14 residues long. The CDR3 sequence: CASSEQLSNQPQHF.

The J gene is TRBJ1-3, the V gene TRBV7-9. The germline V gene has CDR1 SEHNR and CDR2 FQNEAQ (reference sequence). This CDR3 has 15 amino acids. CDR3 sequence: CASTTSGFTGNTIYF.

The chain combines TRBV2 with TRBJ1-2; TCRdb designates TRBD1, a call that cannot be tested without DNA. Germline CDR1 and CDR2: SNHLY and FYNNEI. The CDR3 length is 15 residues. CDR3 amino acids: CASNLGTGRGYGYTF.

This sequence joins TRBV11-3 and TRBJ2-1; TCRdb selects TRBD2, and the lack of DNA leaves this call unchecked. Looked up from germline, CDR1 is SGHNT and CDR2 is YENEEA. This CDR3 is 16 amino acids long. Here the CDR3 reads CASSLGSSGEINEQFF.

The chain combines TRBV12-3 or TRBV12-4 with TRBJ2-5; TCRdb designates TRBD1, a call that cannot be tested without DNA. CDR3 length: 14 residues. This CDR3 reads CASSHDRVPATQYF.

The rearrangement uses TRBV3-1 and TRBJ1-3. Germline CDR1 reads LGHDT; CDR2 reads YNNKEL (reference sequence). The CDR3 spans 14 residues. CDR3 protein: CASSQDRSGNTIYF.

The CDR3 spells CSARDPAVLASPLHF. V gene TRBV20-1 combines with J gene TRBJ1-6. The CDR3 loop spans 15 amino acids. Germline V CDR1 and CDR2: DFQATT, SNEGSKA (reference sequence).

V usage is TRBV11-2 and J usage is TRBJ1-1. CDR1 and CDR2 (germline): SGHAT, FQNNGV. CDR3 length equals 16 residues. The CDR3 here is CASSLAALGSNTEAFF.

This chain's CDR3 is CASRPTGGRALNTEAFF. The V gene is TRBV12-3 or TRBV12-4, the J gene TRBJ1-1; TCRdb picks TRBD1, but there is no DNA to check that call. There are 17 residues in the CDR3.

The CDR3 reads CRIWPTLYEQYF. The rearrangement links TRBV29-1 to TRBJ2-7. Germline CDR1 SQVTM, CDR2 ANQGSEA. The CDR3 has 12 amino acids.

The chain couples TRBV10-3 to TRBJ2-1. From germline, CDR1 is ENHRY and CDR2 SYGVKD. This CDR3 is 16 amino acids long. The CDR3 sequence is CAISESIGNSYNEQFF.

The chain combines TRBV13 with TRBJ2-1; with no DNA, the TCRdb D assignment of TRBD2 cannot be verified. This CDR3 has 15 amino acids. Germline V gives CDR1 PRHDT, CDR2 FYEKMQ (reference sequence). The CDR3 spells CASSSNIGGVNEQFF.

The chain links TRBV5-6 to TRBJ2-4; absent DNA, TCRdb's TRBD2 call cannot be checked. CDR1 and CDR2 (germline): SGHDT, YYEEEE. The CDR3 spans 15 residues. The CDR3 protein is CASSGKTSAKNIQYF.

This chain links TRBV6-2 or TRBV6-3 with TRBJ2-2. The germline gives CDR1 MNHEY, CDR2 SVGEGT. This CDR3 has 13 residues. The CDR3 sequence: CASSFVVTGELFF.

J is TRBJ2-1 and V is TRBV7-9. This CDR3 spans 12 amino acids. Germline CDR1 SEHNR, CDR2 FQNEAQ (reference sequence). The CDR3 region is CASSRPLREQFF. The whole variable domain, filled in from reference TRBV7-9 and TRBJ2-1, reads DTGVSQNPRHKITKRGQNVTFRCDPISEHNRLYWYRQTLGQGPEFLTYFQNEAQLEKSRLLSDRFSAERPKGSFSTLEIQRTEQGDSAMYLCASSRPLREQFFGPGTRLTVL.

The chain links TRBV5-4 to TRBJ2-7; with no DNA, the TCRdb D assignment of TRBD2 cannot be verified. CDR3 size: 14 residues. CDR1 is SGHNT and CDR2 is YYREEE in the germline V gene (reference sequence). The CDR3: CASSHGLVSYEQYF.

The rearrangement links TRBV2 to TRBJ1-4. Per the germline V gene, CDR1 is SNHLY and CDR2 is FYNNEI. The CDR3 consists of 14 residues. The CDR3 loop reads CASRGRTTNEKLFF.

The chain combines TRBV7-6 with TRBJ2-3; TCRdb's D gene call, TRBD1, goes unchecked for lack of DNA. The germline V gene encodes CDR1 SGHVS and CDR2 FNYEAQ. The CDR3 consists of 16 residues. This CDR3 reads CASSLRPGMSTDTQYF.

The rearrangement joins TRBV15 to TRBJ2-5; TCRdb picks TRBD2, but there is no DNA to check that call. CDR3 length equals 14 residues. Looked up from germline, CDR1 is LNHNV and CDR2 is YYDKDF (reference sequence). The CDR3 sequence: CATSRRDFLETQYF. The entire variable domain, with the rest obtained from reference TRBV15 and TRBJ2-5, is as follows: DAMVIQNPRYQVTQFGKPVTLSCSQTLNHNVMYWYQQKSSQAPKLLFHYYDKDFNNEADTPDNFQSRRPNTSFCFLDIRSPGLGDTAMYLCATSRRDFLETQYFGPGTRLLVL.

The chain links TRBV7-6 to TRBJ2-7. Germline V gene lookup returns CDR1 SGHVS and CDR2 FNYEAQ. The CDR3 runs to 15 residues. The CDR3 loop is CASSLALGENYEQYF.

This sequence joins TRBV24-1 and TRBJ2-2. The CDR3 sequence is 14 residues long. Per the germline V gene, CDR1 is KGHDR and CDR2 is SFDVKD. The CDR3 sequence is CATSVGLHTGELFF.